These 4 T cell receptor beta chains were sequenced from one sample in a study of CD8+CD57+ T cells in acquired aplastic anemia. For CDR3 and TCR beta VDJ profiling, genomic DNA was the template used. TCRdb itself ran the reads through MiXCR, one entry per CDR3 protein. The sample comprises approximately 95,000 distinct CDR3 sequences, roughly two thirds of which are singletons, and about 62% rests with the top ten. Only patients with CD8+CD57+ cell expansion on flow cytometry were chosen for sequencing. Sequenced: sorted CD4+, CD8+, or CD8+CD57+ T cells (not recorded which) from PBMCs. These receptors originate from a human donor with aplastic anemia.

Note on this clonotype: At one end the junction does not follow the germline gene, possibly because of a read error. V and J are TRBV5-1 and TRBJ2-7; possible D gene TRBD1, 6 bases. The CDR3 loop spans 13 amino acids. CDR1 and CDR2 (germline): SGHRS, YFSETQ. The CDR3 DNA reads as TGTGCCAGCAGCCCAATAGACAGGTTTGAGCAGTACTTC. It encodes CASSPIDRFEQYF.

The chain recombines TRBV7-9 with TRBJ2-5; D not certain. CDR1 and CDR2 from the germline V gene are SEHNR and FQNEAQ (reference sequence). CDR3 length: 13 amino acids. V was pared by 1 base and J by 5 bases, with 8 bases between. In DNA form, the CDR3 reads TGTGCCAGCAGCTTAGATCCCGCGGAGACCCAGTACTTC. This gives the protein CASSLDPAETQYF.

This chain joins TRBV10-3 and TRBJ2-1, with D maybe TRBD2 (5 bases). Germline loops: CDR1 ENHRY, CDR2 SYGVKD. The V end was cut by 4 bases, the J end by 1 base, with 11 bases between. CDR3 length equals 15 residues. CDR3 sequence (DNA): TGTGCCATCAGTGGGGAGACCACATCCTACAATGAGCAGTTCTTC. Amino acid sequence: CAISGETTSYNEQFF.

V gene TRBV30 combines with J gene TRBJ1-3; the D is unclear. CDR1 GTSNPN and CDR2 SVGIG come from the germline V gene (reference sequence). The CDR3 totals 13 residues. V gave up 0 bases and J gave up 4 bases, with 7 bases separating them. The DNA for the CDR3 is TGTGCCTGGAGTGTCGGCGGAGGAAACACCATATATTTT. Encoded protein: CAWSVGGGNTIYF.